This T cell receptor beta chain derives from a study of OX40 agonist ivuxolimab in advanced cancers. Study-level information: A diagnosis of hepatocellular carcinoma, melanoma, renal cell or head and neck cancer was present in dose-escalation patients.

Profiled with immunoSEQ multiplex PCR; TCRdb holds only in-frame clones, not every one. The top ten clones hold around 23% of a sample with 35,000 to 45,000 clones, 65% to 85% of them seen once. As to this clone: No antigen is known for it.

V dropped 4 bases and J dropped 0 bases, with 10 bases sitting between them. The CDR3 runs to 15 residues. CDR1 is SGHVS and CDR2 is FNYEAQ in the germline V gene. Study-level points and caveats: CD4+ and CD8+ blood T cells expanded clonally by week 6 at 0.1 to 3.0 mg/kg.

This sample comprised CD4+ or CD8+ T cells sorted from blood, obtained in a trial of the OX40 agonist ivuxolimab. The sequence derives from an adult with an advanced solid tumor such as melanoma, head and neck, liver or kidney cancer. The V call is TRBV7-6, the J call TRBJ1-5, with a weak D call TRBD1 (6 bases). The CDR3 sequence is CASSWGPDSNQPQHF. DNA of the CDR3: TGTGCCAGCAGCTGGGGGCCGGATAGCAATCAGCCCCAGCATTTT.